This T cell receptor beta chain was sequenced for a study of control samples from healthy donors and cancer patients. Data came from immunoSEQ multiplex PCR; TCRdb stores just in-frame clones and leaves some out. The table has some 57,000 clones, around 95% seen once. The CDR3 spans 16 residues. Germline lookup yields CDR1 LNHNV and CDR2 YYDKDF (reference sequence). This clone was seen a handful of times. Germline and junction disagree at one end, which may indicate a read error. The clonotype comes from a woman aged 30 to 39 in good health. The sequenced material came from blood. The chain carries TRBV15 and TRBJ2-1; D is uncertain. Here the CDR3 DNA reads TGTGCCACCAGCGGAGAGCTCAGGAGCTCCTACAATGAGCAGTTCTTC. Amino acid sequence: CATSGELRSSYNEQFF.